A single sample is the source of the 28 T cell receptor beta chains below, sequenced in a study of T cells in Graves' hyperthyroidism and ophthalmopathy (dated by TCRdb to about 2019). Receptor libraries were prepared by multiplex PCR. This sample was sequenced with an Illumina HiSeq 2000. The TCR beta CDR3 regions were amplified from RNA transcripts. For the first round of RT-PCR on the TCR CDR3, the HTBI primer set was used together with the Qiagen OneStep RT-PCR kit. The raw public data were reprocessed by TCRdb itself: fastp quality trimming at Q25, MiXCR clonotype calling, in-frame beta chains only. Rows with a matching CDR3 protein are joined into one entry that keeps the most common DNA and genes. A total of about 590,000 distinct CDR3 sequences appear in this sample, 15% to 18% of them only once. Of the sample, approximately 7% falls within the top ten clones. The sequencing sample was made of blood. The receptors were sampled from a woman younger than 45 with Graves' hyperthyroidism.

This chain connects TRBV19 to TRBJ2-1; 7 nucleotides agree with TRBD1. Germline lookup yields CDR1 LNHDA and CDR2 SQIVND (reference sequence). Trimming took 6 bases from V and 2 from J; bases not matched to a gene: 7. The CDR3 contains 15 residues. CDR3 in DNA: TGTGCCAGTAGATCGGACAGGTTACCCTACAATGAGCAGTTCTTC. This translates into CASRSDRLPYNEQFF. The whole variable domain, filled in from reference TRBV19 and TRBJ2-1, reads DGGITQSPKYLFRKEGQNVTLSCEQNLNHDAMYWYRQDPGQGLRLIYYSQIVNDFQKGDIAEGYSVSREKKESFPLTVTSAQKNPTAFYLCASRSDRLPYNEQFFGPGTRLTVL.

In its sample, this clonotype was seen a few times. This may arise from a read error, as a much more abundant clone is one base away. V usage is TRBV28 and J usage is TRBJ2-1, with D perhaps TRBD1 or TRBD2 (5 bases each). CDR1 MDHEN and CDR2 SYDVKM come from the germline V gene. This CDR3 is 15 amino acids long. CDR3: CVSSPPGATRLEQFF. In DNA form, the CDR3 reads TGTGTCAGCAGTCCCCCCGGGGCCACCAGATTGGAGCAGTTCTTC.

In the case of this clonotype: A much larger clone lies one base from this, so it may be a read error. This chain connects TRBV7-3 to TRBJ2-7; possibly TRBD1 for D (6 bases). V gave up 2 bases and J gave up 1 base, with 24 bases separating them. The CDR3 extends over 19 amino acids. Per germline, CDR1 SGHTA and CDR2 FQGTGA. The DNA of the CDR3 is TGTGCCAGCAGCTTAGTTGTAGGGACACCCCTGGACACTTCCTACGAGCAGTACTTC. Amino acids: CASSLVVGTPLDTSYEQYF.

The chain has TRBV9 and TRBJ1-6, with TRBD1 identical over 10 bases. This CDR3 has 16 amino acids. Germline V gene data show CDR1 as SGDLS and CDR2 as YYNGEE. J was trimmed by 3 bases and V by 3 bases; bases with no gene match: 3. The CDR3 spells CASSEGTGDYNSPLHF. The CDR3 DNA is TGTGCCAGCAGCGAGGGGACAGGGGACTATAATTCACCCCTCCACTTT.

The chain carries TRBV20-1 and TRBJ2-1; 9 nucleotides line up with TRBD2. V dropped 1 base and J dropped 3; count of bases not matched to a gene: 4. The CDR3 covers 15 residues. The V gene's germline CDR1 is DFQATT and CDR2 SNEGSKA (reference sequence). The CDR3 loop is CSARVAGDHYNEQFF. CDR3 nucleotides: TGCAGTGCTAGAGTAGCGGGAGACCACTACAATGAGCAGTTCTTC.

This clonotype has at least ten counts. V is TRBV6-2 or TRBV6-3 and J is TRBJ2-7; TRBD1 matches at 9 bases. The CDR3 consists of 15 residues. CDR1 is MNHEY and CDR2 is SVGEGT in the germline V gene. The trim removed 8 bases at V and 3 bases at J, leaving 11 bases unmatched. Here the CDR3 DNA reads TGTGCCAGCCCTTGTGGACAGGGGTCCCGCTACGAGCAGTACTTC. Translated: CASPCGQGSRYEQYF.

This clonotype was recorded a few times. The rearrangement links TRBV20-1 to TRBJ1-6; D unclear. Looked up from germline, CDR1 is DFQATT and CDR2 is SNEGSKA (reference sequence). V gave up 0 bases and J gave up 0 bases, with 15 bases separating them. The CDR3 is 18 residues long. CDR3 DNA sequence: TGCAGTGCTAGAGATCAGACCAAAGGAGGCTCCTATAATTCACCCCTCCACTTT. Encoded protein: CSARDQTKGGSYNSPLHF.

This clonotype appeared a single time. The V call is TRBV5-1, the J call TRBJ2-7, with TRBD1 matching over 10 bases. Germline V CDR1 and CDR2: SGHRS, YFSETQ. V dropped 4 bases and J dropped 4; count of bases not matched to a gene: 8. The CDR3 sequence is 15 residues long. The CDR3, as DNA: TGCGCCAGCAGCGGGTCGACAGGGGGCTCTTACGAGCAGTACTTC. Translation: CASSGSTGGSYEQYF.

This clonotype was found many times. This chain uses TRBV12-3 or TRBV12-4 with TRBJ2-3; D uncertain. Between the trimmed V and J ends, which lost 5 bases and 0 bases, there was a span of 21 bases. The CDR3 runs 18 residues. The CDR3 sequence is CASSLLPESSSSTDTQYF. CDR3 in DNA: TGTGCCAGCAGTCTCCTACCCGAGAGCTCGTCTAGCACAGATACGCAGTATTTT.

This clonotype was seen ten or more times. J is TRBJ1-5 and V is TRBV3-1; D ambiguous. The CDR3 has 13 amino acids. The germline V gene has CDR1 LGHDT and CDR2 YNNKEL (reference sequence). V was shortened by 1 base and J by 3 bases, with 4 bases between the two germline ends. The CDR3 nucleotides read TGTGCCAGCAGCCAAGGGGCCAATCAGCCCCAGCATTTT. It encodes CASSQGANQPQHF.

This clonotype has ten or more counts. J is TRBJ2-7 and V is TRBV10-3; 12 positions match TRBD1. The CDR3 is 15 amino acids. Germline CDR1 and CDR2: ENHRY and SYGVKD. V lost 5 bases and J lost 4; bases outside the gene matches: 6. The chain's CDR3 is CAISSGQGASYEQYF. The CDR3 coding sequence is TGTGCCATCAGTTCGGGACAGGGGGCGTCTTACGAGCAGTACTTC.

This clonotype was found many times. The chain is built from TRBV28 and TRBJ1-2, with D perhaps matching TRBD1 (6 bases). The CDR3 contains 14 residues. CDR1 MDHEN and CDR2 SYDVKM come from the germline V gene. Trimming cost V 6 bases and J 3 bases, with 14 bases left between them. The CDR3 reads CASSGVGGDYGYTF. The CDR3 nucleotides read TGTGCCAGCAGCGGGGTAGGGGGAGACTATGGCTACACCTTC.

This clonotype was seen only a few times. V and J are TRBV5-1 and TRBJ1-6; 7 bases agree with TRBD1. The CDR3 sequence is 17 residues long. The junction had 13 bases not matched to a gene; V was cut back by 3 bases and J by 7 bases. Germline values: CDR1 SGHRS, CDR2 YFSETQ. The CDR3 coding sequence is TGCGCCAGCAGCTCCACCCCCGACAGGGCGGAAAATTCACCCCTCCACTTT. Translating it yields CASSSTPDRAENSPLHF.

In this sample, this clonotype turned up a few times. The CDR3 loop is CASTTRPGSNQPQHF. The DNA for the CDR3 is TGCGCCAGCACCACTCGTCCGGGGAGCAATCAGCCCCAGCATTTT. The gene calls are TRBV4-1 and TRBJ1-5; D is ambiguous. The CDR3 runs to 15 residues. V gave up 7 bases and J gave up 1 base, with 14 bases separating them. Germline V gives CDR1 MGHRA, CDR2 YSYEKL.

This clonotype was detected many times. The CDR3 loop reads CASSFGGGDTQYF. For the CDR3, the DNA is TGTGCCAGCAGCTTCGGGGGGGGGGATACGCAGTATTTT. The chain combines TRBV7-2 with TRBJ2-3; 8 bases are shared with TRBD2. Per germline, CDR1 SGHTA and CDR2 FQGNSA. Unmatched junction bases numbered 2, after V lost 3 bases and J lost 6 bases. The CDR3 spans 13 residues.

A word on this clonotype: Since a much larger clone is just one base distant, this may be a read error. The chain carries TRBV5-1 and TRBJ1-1; D call uncertain. With 0 bases removed from V and 4 bases from J, the gap between germline ends came to 7 bases. From germline, CDR1 is SGHRS and CDR2 YFSETQ. The length of the CDR3 is 13 residues. The CDR3 DNA reads TGCGCCAGCAGCTTGGGGCAGCCCACTGAAGCTTTCTTT. It encodes CASSLGQPTEAFF.

With respect to this clonotype: Being one base from a much bigger clone, this may be a read error. The chain carries TRBV3-1 and TRBJ2-5, with D unclear. CDR1 is LGHDT, CDR2 YNNKEL, per germline (reference sequence). This CDR3 contains 13 residues. This chain's CDR3 is CASGQLGWETQYF. In DNA, the CDR3 is TGTGCCAGCGGCCAATTGGGCTGGGAGACCCAGTACTTC.

The chain couples TRBV28 to TRBJ2-6; D ambiguous. Germline assignment: CDR1 MDHEN and CDR2 SYDVKM. The CDR3 runs 15 residues. The ends were cut back, 0 bases at V and 1 base at J, with 4 bases in the middle. CDR3 DNA: TGTGCCAGCAGTTTATGGGGTTCTGGGGCCAACGTCCTGACTTTC. Its protein product is CASSLWGSGANVLTF.

This clonotype was counted a few times. The V call is TRBV19, the J call TRBJ1-5; 12 bases map to TRBD1. The CDR3 consists of 18 residues. Trimming at V came to 5 bases and at J to 2 bases, leaving 10 bases not matched to a gene. Germline V gene data show CDR1 as LNHDA and CDR2 as SQIVND (reference sequence). The CDR3: CASSHAGTGGPRNQPQHF. The CDR3 region has the DNA TGTGCCAGTAGTCACGCGGGGACAGGGGGCCCTCGCAATCAGCCCCAGCATTTT.

This clonotype was counted a few times. The chain couples TRBV5-1 to TRBJ2-2; 9 bases match TRBD1. The CDR3 runs 18 residues. The V segment lost 4 bases and the J segment 2 bases; nucleotides outside the gene matches: 12. Germline V CDR1 and CDR2: SGHRS, YFSETQ. CDR3 protein: CASSLRPGTGPNTGELFF. Here the CDR3 DNA reads TGCGCCAGCAGCCTACGTCCCGGGACAGGGCCTAACACCGGGGAGCTGTTTTTT.

Ten or more counts support this clonotype. This chain joins TRBV6-1 and TRBJ2-7; D is unresolved. V was clipped by 6 bases and J by 0 bases, with 12 bases between them. The CDR3 runs to 14 residues. Germline V gives CDR1 MNHNS, CDR2 SASEGT. CDR3 amino acids: CASSGPSGSYEQYF. The CDR3 DNA sequence: TGTGCCAGCAGCGGGCCATCCGGCTCCTACGAGCAGTACTTC.

The count of this clonotype is one. The chain employs TRBV9 and TRBJ1-6; D gene unclear. Per the germline V gene, CDR1 is SGDLS and CDR2 is YYNGEE. V shed 0 bases and J shed 0 bases, with 13 bases lying between them. The CDR3 is 18 amino acids. DNA for the CDR3: TGTGCCAGCAGCGTAGGCCATGAAGGGAGCTCCTATAATTCACCCCTCCACTTT. Protein product: CASSVGHEGSSYNSPLHF.

This clonotype appeared many times. V is TRBV11-2 and J is TRBJ2-3; D gene uncertain. The CDR3 consists of 15 residues. Trimming took off 2 bases at V and 1 base at J, with 10 bases between the two ends. Looked up from germline, CDR1 is SGHAT and CDR2 is FQNNGV. The CDR3 sequence is CASSLSARGTDTQYF. CDR3 in DNA: TGTGCCAGCAGCTTATCAGCGCGAGGCACAGATACGCAGTATTTT.

In its sample, this clonotype was seen many times. The chain joins TRBV5-1 to TRBJ2-7, with 11 bases that match TRBD2. The CDR3 has 15 amino acids. J was trimmed by 1 base and V by 5 bases; bases with no gene match: 5. CDR1 SGHRS and CDR2 YFSETQ come from the germline V gene. CDR3 residues: CASSRTSGLSYEQYF. In DNA form, the CDR3 reads TGCGCCAGCAGTAGGACTAGCGGGCTTTCCTACGAGCAGTACTTC.

Here the CDR3 reads CAIQAKKGATEAFF. In DNA form, the CDR3 reads TGTGCCATCCAGGCGAAGAAGGGGGCCACTGAAGCTTTCTTT. The chain couples TRBV27 to TRBJ1-1; 7 bases agree with TRBD1. Germline CDR1 and CDR2: MNHEY and SMNVEV (reference sequence). The CDR3 sequence is 14 residues long. Trimming at V came to 10 bases and at J to 4 bases, leaving 12 bases not matched to a gene.

In this sample, this clonotype turned up many times. The V and J genes are TRBV6-6 and TRBJ2-4, with D possibly being TRBD2 (5 bases). The length of the CDR3 is 16 residues. Trimming pared 1 base from V and 6 bases from J, leaving 16 bases between. The germline gives CDR1 MNHNY, CDR2 SVGAGI (reference sequence). The CDR3 loop reads CASSYLRGTAGNIQYF. The CDR3 nucleotides read TGTGCCAGCAGTTACTTACGGGGTACCGCAGGAAACATTCAGTACTTC.

This clonotype was detected only a few times. The chain uses TRBV5-1 and TRBJ2-6, with 7 nucleotides matching TRBD1. CDR3 length: 17 residues. Germline CDR1 and CDR2: SGHRS and YFSETQ. V dropped 1 base and J dropped 2; count of bases not matched to a gene: 6. CDR3 coding DNA: TGCGCCAGCAGCTTGTGGGACAGCGGCACTGGGGCCAACGTCCTGACTTTC. It yields the protein CASSLWDSGTGANVLTF.

This clonotype was counted at least ten times. The rearrangement joins TRBV7-2 to TRBJ2-1; D is uncertain. The germline CDR1 and CDR2 sequences are SGHTA and FQGNSA. The CDR3 is 13 amino acids. The V gene lost 0 bases and the J gene lost 9 bases, with 9 bases spanning the gap. As DNA, the CDR3 is TGTGCCAGCAGCTTAGCTGGTTTCGGTGAGCAGTTCTTC. Protein: CASSLAGFGEQFF.